Below are 13 T cell receptor beta chains sequenced from a single sample in a study of blood T cell repertoires in COVID-19. Profiled with immunoSEQ multiplex PCR; TCRdb holds only in-frame clones, not every one. The profile shows fewer than 350,000 clones, more than 85% of them singletons. The sample consisted of peripheral blood. These receptor sequences come from a middle-aged man with acute or convalescent COVID-19.

The V gene is TRBV7-2, the J gene TRBJ1-2; D gene ambiguous. There are 17 residues in the CDR3. V lost 2 bases and J lost 0, with 16 bases in between. CDR1 and CDR2 (germline): SGHTA, FQGNSA. Here the CDR3 reads CASSLKVGGRTNYGYTF. For the CDR3, the DNA is TGTGCCAGCAGCTTAAAAGTGGGTGGCAGGACTAACTATGGCTACACCTTC.

The chain combines TRBV5-4 with TRBJ1-1; 10 nucleotides line up with TRBD1. Looked up from germline, CDR1 is SGHNT and CDR2 is YYREEE (reference sequence). This CDR3 is built from 15 residues. V trimming: 7 bases; J trimming: 6 bases; junction bases outside the gene matches: 12. For the CDR3, the DNA is TGTGCCAGCCGAGCCGGGACAGGGGTGAGGGCTGAAGCTTTCTTT. Protein: CASRAGTGVRAEAFF.

This clone has just a few counts. The chain couples TRBV19 to TRBJ2-7; no firm D call. CDR1 is LNHDA, CDR2 SQIVND, per germline (reference sequence). Trimming removed 1 base at V and 7 bases at J, with 11 bases between. CDR3 length equals 13 residues. The CDR3 DNA follows: TGTGCCAGTAGTATAGGCTTCTACCGAGAGCAGTACTTC. It encodes CASSIGFYREQYF. Variable domain in full (rest from reference TRBV19 and TRBJ2-7): DGGITQSPKYLFRKEGQNVTLSCEQNLNHDAMYWYRQDPGQGLRLIYYSQIVNDFQKGDIAEGYSVSREKKESFPLTVTSAQKNPTAFYLCASSIGFYREQYFGPGTRLTVT.

This chain links TRBV7-2 with TRBJ1-1; D gene ambiguous. V gave up 3 bases and J gave up 3 bases, with 5 bases separating them. In germline, CDR1 is SGHTA, CDR2 FQGNSA. This CDR3 has 12 amino acids. The CDR3 region has the DNA TGTGCCAGCAGCTTCCGGTACACTGAAGCTTTCTTT. This translates into CASSFRYTEAFF.

There are a few counts of this clone. V and J are TRBV7-2 and TRBJ2-6; D not resolved. Trimming took 0 bases from V and 1 from J, leaving 13 bases between them. The CDR3 runs to 18 residues. The germline V gene has CDR1 SGHTA and CDR2 FQGNSA. This CDR3 is CASSLAKLIYSGANVLTF. The CDR3 coding sequence is TGTGCCAGCAGCTTAGCGAAACTTATTTATTCTGGGGCCAACGTCCTGACTTTC.

CDR3 sequence: CASSLEAARGFSEQYF. The CDR3, as DNA: TGTGCCAGCAGCTTGGAGGCGGCCAGGGGATTCTCCGAGCAGTACTTC. This sequence joins TRBV5-4 and TRBJ2-7; tentative D call: TRBD1 (6 bases). This CDR3 region has 16 residues. The V and J ends lost 0 bases and 6 bases respectively, with 19 bases between them. From germline, CDR1 is SGHNT and CDR2 YYREEE (reference sequence).

This sequence joins TRBV5-1 and TRBJ2-2, with 9 bases lining up with TRBD1. The CDR3 has 16 residues. Trimming at V came to 1 base and at J to 1 base, leaving 2 bases not matched to a gene. Per germline, CDR1 SGHRS and CDR2 YFSETQ. CDR3 sequence: CASSLKGQGNTGELFF. In nucleotides, the CDR3 is TGCGCCAGCAGCTTGAAGGGACAGGGGAACACCGGGGAGCTGTTTTTT.

J is TRBJ2-7 and V is TRBV7-2; weak D call: TRBD2 (5 bases). V was cut by 4 bases and J by 6 bases, with 16 bases left in between. The CDR3 runs 14 residues. Germline values: CDR1 SGHTA, CDR2 FQGNSA. The CDR3 nucleotides are TGTGCCAGCAGCTGGAATCTGAGGGCCGGCGAGCAGTACTTC. It is translated as CASSWNLRAGEQYF.

V gene TRBV11-3 combines with J gene TRBJ2-3, with 9 bases identical to TRBD1. There are 15 residues in the CDR3. V trimming: 5 bases; J trimming: 2 bases; junction bases outside the gene matches: 5. CDR1 SGHNT and CDR2 YENEEA come from the germline V gene. DNA of the CDR3: TGTGCCAGCAGCCCGGACAGGGGCTACACAGATACGCAGTATTTT. Its translation is CASSPDRGYTDTQYF. The full variable domain, with the rest looked up from reference TRBV11-3 and TRBJ2-3, is EAGVVQSPRYKIIEKKQPVAFWCNPISGHNTLYWYLQNLGQGPELLIRYENEEAVDDSQLPKDRFSAERLKGVDSTLKIQPAELGDSAVYLCASSPDRGYTDTQYFGPGTRLTVL.

The chain combines TRBV7-2 with TRBJ1-3; TRBD1 is a possible D gene (6 bases). This CDR3 is built from 14 residues. The germline gives CDR1 SGHTA, CDR2 FQGNSA. V lost 6 bases to trimming and J lost 3 bases, with 12 bases between them. The CDR3 DNA is TGTGCCAGCAGTCGCAGCAGGGGTGGAAACACCATATATTTT. Encoded protein: CASSRSRGGNTIYF.

The count of this clone is one. The CDR3 nucleotides are TGTGCCAGCAGTTTAGGACAGTTCAACGTCCTGACTTTC. Translation: CASSLGQFNVLTF. This chain links TRBV12-3 or TRBV12-4 with TRBJ2-6, with a possible D match to TRBD1 (5 bases). V lost 1 base and J 9 bases, leaving 7 bases between the germline ends. This CDR3 has 13 amino acids.

The rearrangement uses TRBV13 and TRBJ1-6, with 10 bases matching TRBD1. V lost 2 bases and J lost 9; bases outside the gene matches: 4. The CDR3 length is 15 residues. Germline assignment: CDR1 PRHDT and CDR2 FYEKMQ (reference sequence). The CDR3 loop reads CASSLTDRGLSPLHF. CDR3 coding DNA: TGTGCCAGCAGCTTAACTGACAGGGGGCTTTCACCCCTCCACTTT.

The V gene is TRBV5-6, the J gene TRBJ1-3; 7 bases are a match to TRBD1. Germline assignment: CDR1 SGHDT and CDR2 YYEEEE. CDR3 length equals 13 residues. With V trimmed by 4 bases and J by 8 bases, 6 bases remained unmatched. In nucleotides, the CDR3 is TGTGCCAGCAGCCAGGGGACAGACCACACCATATATTTT. Its translation: CASSQGTDHTIYF.